One sample yielded the 3 T cell receptor beta chains listed below, sequenced in a study of glioma-infiltrating T cells after dendritic cell vaccination. This table comes from immunoSEQ multiplex PCR, and its TCRdb copy is limited to in-frame clones, with some not included. The sample has about 82,000 clones; roughly four fifths are singletons. Described time point: after dendritic cell vaccination, including at tumor progression/relapse. The sequences come from blood, collected after dendritic cell vaccination. Receptors were obtained from a human donor with glioblastoma.

The chain is built from TRBV2 and TRBJ1-1; D ambiguous. The V gene lost 7 bases and the J gene lost 5 bases, with 14 bases spanning the gap. Germline assignment: CDR1 SNHLY and CDR2 FYNNEI. The length of the CDR3 is 13 residues. CDR3 region: CASTQIGGTEAFF. The CDR3 nucleotides read TGTGCCAGCACCCAAATAGGAGGAACTGAAGCTTTCTTT.

There are a few counts of this clone. This chain joins TRBV6-1 and TRBJ1-6, with 9 bases identical to TRBD1. CDR3 size: 13 residues. Per the germline V gene, CDR1 is MNHNS and CDR2 is SASEGT. The CDR3: CAIWDRDFSPLHF. The CDR3, as DNA: TGTGCTATCTGGGACAGGGATTTTTCACCCCTCCACTTT.

This chain uses TRBV7-2 with TRBJ2-5, with 11 bases identical to TRBD1. Germline V CDR1 and CDR2: SGHTA, FQGNSA. This CDR3 contains 17 residues. V shed 5 bases and J 4 bases; nucleotides not matched to a gene: 12. The CDR3 reads CASSTTAGTGGGETQYF. The CDR3 DNA reads as TGTGCCAGCAGCACGACCGCCGGGACAGGGGGGGGAGAGACCCAGTACTTC. Filled out from reference TRBV7-2 and TRBJ2-5, the complete variable domain reads GAGVSQSPSNKVTEKGKDVELRCDPISGHTALYWYRQSLGQGLEFLIYFQGNSAPDKSGLPSDRFSAERTGGSVSTLTIQRTQQEDSAVYLCASSTTAGTGGGETQYFGPGTRLLVL.